The next 23 T cell receptor beta chains were all read from a single sample in a study of T cell clonality in common variable immunodeficiency. Clones were sequenced by immunoSEQ multiplex PCR, and TCRdb holds only the in-frame ones, with some missing. The specimen has 50,000 to 55,000 clones, none found just once. Input material: peripheral blood mononuclear cells. These receptors were obtained from a person between 18 and 75 years old in good health.

This clone was recorded many times. Read data end 3 residues before the CDR3 end; the end is taken from the germline J gene. The rearrangement joins TRBV19 to TRBJ2-2; a weak D match, TRBD1 (6 bases). Germline CDR1 is LNHDA and CDR2 is SQIVND (reference sequence). Trimming pared 8 bases from V and 0 bases from J, leaving 13 bases between. The CDR3 loop spans 15 amino acids. The sequenced part of the CDR3 DNA is TGTGCCAGTTCCAGGGGACACCCGAACACCGGGGAG. Translated, it gives CASSRGHPNTGE. The entire CDR3 reads CASSRGHPNTGELFF.

Many counts were recorded for this clone. The CDR3 here is CSASWGGWGDEQFF. CDR3 bases read: TGCAGTGCTAGTTGGGGGGGATGGGGCGATGAG. This sequence joins TRBV20-1 and TRBJ2-1, with 7 bases matching TRBD2. Sequencing ends 3 residues short of the CDR3 end; the germline J gene provides the rest. V lost 3 bases and J lost 8; bases outside the gene matches: 10. The germline V gene encodes CDR1 DFQATT and CDR2 SNEGSKA (reference sequence). This CDR3 has 14 residues.

With regard to this clone: The read terminates 3 residues before the CDR3 end, so the remaining end is supplied by the germline J gene. The chain couples TRBV7-9 to TRBJ2-7, with 9 positions matching TRBD1. The J segment lost 1 base and the V segment lost 4 bases, leaving 2 bases of the junction unmatched. Germline values: CDR1 SEHNR, CDR2 FQNEAQ (reference sequence). This CDR3 is built from 14 residues. CDR3 amino acids: CASSWGQGSYEQYF. CDR3 DNA (partial): TGTGCCAGCAGCTGGGGACAGGGATCCTACGAG.

Many counts were recorded for this clone. The read comes to an end 3 residues before the CDR3 does, leaving the germline J gene to fill in the end. This rearrangement joins TRBV4-1 to TRBJ2-2; TRBD2 agrees at 7 bases. V shed 1 base and J 7 bases; nucleotides not matched to a gene: 12. The CDR3 extends over 17 amino acids. Germline V lookup: CDR1 MGHRA, CDR2 YSYEKL. The covered CDR3 bases are TGCGCCAGCAGCCAAGCTCCTAGCGGTTTAGGGATCGGGGAG. Its protein product is CASSQAPSGLGIGE. The entire CDR3 sequence reads CASSQAPSGLGIGELFF.

In its sample, this clone was seen many times. Read sequence stops 3 residues before the CDR3 end, and the germline J gene provides the missing end. The chain carries TRBV7-8 and TRBJ1-2; maybe TRBD1 (5 bases). Trimming stripped 4 bases from V and 5 bases from J, with 11 bases between. CDR3 length: 13 amino acids. Germline CDR1 is SGHVS and CDR2 is FQNEAQ. The CDR3 reads CASSSGRTYGYTF. The sequenced CDR3 bases are TGTGCCAGCAGCTCAGGGCGGACATATGGC.

This clone was seen at least ten times. The DNA ends 3 residues before the CDR3 does, and the rest of the CDR3 is filled in from the germline J gene. The chain employs TRBV20-1 and TRBJ2-4; no clear D. CDR1 is DFQATT and CDR2 is SNEGSKA in the germline V gene (reference sequence). CDR3 size: 14 residues. CDR3 in amino acids: CSAREAPRIGHQYF. Partial CDR3 DNA: TGCAGTGCTAGAGAGGCTCCGAGGATAGGGCAT.

In its sample, this clone was seen many times. The read terminates 3 residues ahead of where the CDR3 ends, so the germline J gene completes it. The J gene is TRBJ1-3, the V gene TRBV5-1, with 8 bases lining up with TRBD1. Germline V lookup: CDR1 SGHRS, CDR2 YFSETQ. The CDR3 extends over 15 amino acids. V trimming: 0 bases; J trimming: 4 bases; junction bases outside the gene matches: 3. The DNA read from the CDR3 is TGCGCCAGCAGCTTGGGACAGGGGCAGGGAAACACC. It specifies CASSLGQGQGNT. The CDR3 in its entirety is CASSLGQGQGNTIYF.

This clone was recorded at least ten times. The read is 3 residues too short to cover the CDR3 end, so that end is filled in from the germline J gene. The genes are TRBV6-4 and TRBJ1-2; D remains unclear. Germline-derived CDR1 and CDR2 are MRHNA and SNTAGT. The CDR3 is 14 amino acids. The sequenced part of the CDR3 DNA is TGTGCCAGCAGTGACTCTAGCGGCACAGATACC. Its protein product is CASSDSSGTDT. The whole CDR3 sequence reads CASSDSSGTDTYTF.

This clone has ten or more counts. The read terminates 3 residues before the CDR3 end, so the remaining end is supplied by the germline J gene. The chain links TRBV7-3 to TRBJ2-1; the match to TRBD2 covers 11 bases. V trimming: 6 bases; J trimming: 7 bases; junction bases outside the gene matches: 11. CDR1 is SGHTA and CDR2 is FQGTGA in the germline V gene. This CDR3 has 16 residues. The CDR3 is CASRSIAGGFRNEQFF. The covered CDR3 bases are TGTGCCAGCAGGTCCATAGCGGGAGGGTTTAGGAATGAG.

As regards this clone: The read finishes 3 residues shy of the CDR3 end, and the germline J gene is used to complete it. The genes are TRBV19 and TRBJ1-1; 11 bases agree with TRBD1. The germline CDR1 and CDR2 sequences are LNHDA and SQIVND (reference sequence). J was trimmed by 4 bases and V by 5 bases; bases with no gene match: 9. The CDR3 runs 16 residues. CDR3 DNA, as far as it was read: TGTGCCAGTAGTCCTAATCTGGGACAGGGGGGCACTGAA. Its protein product is CASSPNLGQGGTE. The whole CDR3 region reads CASSPNLGQGGTEAFF.

This clone was counted ten times or more. The CDR3 goes on 3 residues after the read ends, and that part is filled in from the germline J gene. The chain recombines TRBV19 with TRBJ1-1; perhaps TRBD1 as D (6 bases). Germline CDR1 LNHDA, CDR2 SQIVND (reference sequence). The CDR3 length is 15 residues. V lost 7 bases and J lost 4, with 19 bases in between. CDR3 bases read: TGTGCCAGTACCCCCAGGGGCCATATTGGCACTGAA. The encoded protein is CASTPRGHIGTE. The whole CDR3 protein is CASTPRGHIGTEAFF. Full variable domain (missing parts from reference TRBV19 and TRBJ1-1): DGGITQSPKYLFRKEGQNVTLSCEQNLNHDAMYWYRQDPGQGLRLIYYSQIVNDFQKGDIAEGYSVSREKKESFPLTVTSAQKNPTAFYLCASTPRGHIGTEAFFGQGTRLTVV.

This clone was recorded at least ten times. Read data end 3 residues before the CDR3 end; the end is taken from the germline J gene. The chain links TRBV5-6 to TRBJ2-2; 8 bases match TRBD2. This CDR3 is built from 13 residues. CDR1 and CDR2 from the germline V gene are SGHDT and YYEEEE. CDR3 protein: CASSLARGEKLFF. The covered CDR3 bases are TGTGCCAGCAGCTTGGCGCGGGGGGAAAAG.

This clone occurred many times. The CDR3 end falls 3 residues outside the read, so it is completed with the germline J gene. This chain connects TRBV20-1 to TRBJ2-3; TRBD2 aligns across 12 bases. Per the germline V gene, CDR1 is DFQATT and CDR2 is SNEGSKA (reference sequence). The ends lost 8 bases at V and 5 bases at J; junction bases unmatched: 8. This CDR3 has 14 residues. Incomplete CDR3 DNA: TGCAGTCCCTCTAGCGGGAGGGAAGTAGATACG. This gives the protein CSPSSGREVDT. The whole CDR3 sequence is CSPSSGREVDTQYF.

Turning to this clone: The sequence runs out 3 residues before the end of the CDR3; the remainder is reconstructed from the germline J gene. The chain employs TRBV7-9 and TRBJ1-5; D unclear. Germline CDR1 reads SEHNR; CDR2 reads FQNEAQ (reference sequence). The CDR3 has 15 amino acids. Trimming took off 5 bases at V and 0 bases at J, with 11 bases between the two ends. The sequenced part of the CDR3 DNA is TGTGCCAGCAGCGCCGGGGATTATAGCAATCAGCCC. It is translated as CASSAGDYSNQP. The entire CDR3 sequence reads CASSAGDYSNQPQHF.

Many counts were recorded for this clone. The CDR3 end is not reached by the read, which stops 3 residues before it; the germline J gene fills it in. The chain uses TRBV4-1 and TRBJ2-1, with D hard to call. The ends were cut back, 1 base at V and 1 base at J, with 14 bases in the middle. The V gene's germline CDR1 is MGHRA and CDR2 YSYEKL. This CDR3 has 17 amino acids. The sequenced part of the CDR3 DNA is TGCGCCAGCAGCCAAGTGGCCTCAGCGCGGTCCTACAATGAG. It encodes CASSQVASARSYNE. The CDR3, in full, reads CASSQVASARSYNEQFF.

This clone was detected only a few times. The read ends 3 residues before the CDR3 terminus; that terminus is restored from the germline J gene. The chain combines TRBV7-2 with TRBJ1-2, with D possibly TRBD1 on 6 matching bases. V gave up 4 bases and J gave up 4 bases, with 13 bases separating them. This CDR3 has 14 residues. CDR1 and CDR2 (germline): SGHTA, FQGNSA. The CDR3: CASSSGQTLYGYTF. The part of the CDR3 DNA that was read is TGTGCCAGCAGCTCTGGACAGACACTCTATGGC.

This clone was seen at least ten times. Incomplete CDR3 DNA: TGTGCCAGCAGCGTAGTAGAATCTGAGACC. Translated: CASSVVESET. The full CDR3 sequence reads CASSVVESETQYF. This chain connects TRBV9 to TRBJ2-5; D gene uncertain. The CDR3 end lies 3 residues beyond the end of the read and is filled in from the germline J gene. The germline V and J ends were trimmed by 0 bases and 5 bases, with 8 bases remaining between them. The CDR3 extends over 13 amino acids. The germline CDR1 and CDR2 sequences are SGDLS and YYNGEE.

Only a few counts were recorded for this clone. The read comes to an end 3 residues before the CDR3 does, leaving the germline J gene to fill in the end. This chain connects TRBV30 to TRBJ1-2; 8 bases are shared with TRBD1. The CDR3 has 12 residues. The germline CDR1 and CDR2 sequences are GTSNPN and SVGIG (reference sequence). The CDR3 is CAWSPRQGSYTF. CDR3 bases read: TGTGCCTGGAGTCCTCGACAGGGGAGC.

The sample holds many counts of this clone. The read is 3 residues too short to cover the CDR3 end, so that end is filled in from the germline J gene. The chain recombines TRBV2 with TRBJ2-7, with 8 bases matching TRBD1. Germline CDR1 and CDR2: SNHLY and FYNNEI. The CDR3 spans 13 residues. The V segment lost 7 bases and the J segment 2 bases; nucleotides outside the gene matches: 4. CDR3 sequence: CASKGQGPYEQYF. The sequenced part of the CDR3 DNA is TGTGCCAGCAAAGGACAGGGCCCCTACGAG. Complete variable domain (other parts from reference TRBV2 and TRBJ2-7): EPEVTQTPSHQVTQMGQEVILRCVPISNHLYFYWYRQILGQKVEFLVSFYNNEISEKSEIFDDQFSVERPDGSNFTLKIRSTKLEDSAMYFCASKGQGPYEQYFGPGTRLTVT.

At least ten counts were recorded for this clone. The read ends 3 residues early relative to the CDR3; the germline J gene fills the gap. The J gene is TRBJ1-5, the V gene TRBV6-2 or TRBV6-3; D is unresolved. V lost 2 bases to trimming and J lost 0 bases, with 14 bases between them. Germline V CDR1 and CDR2: MNHEY, SVGEGT. This CDR3 contains 17 residues. CDR3 DNA, as far as it was read: TGTGCCAGCAGTTACGGAGCAGGTTTATATAGCAATCAGCCC. It encodes CASSYGAGLYSNQP. The complete CDR3 reads CASSYGAGLYSNQPQHF.

This clone was recorded many times. Sequencing ends 3 residues short of the CDR3 end; the germline J gene provides the rest. This sequence joins TRBV2 and TRBJ1-1, with a possible D match to TRBD1 (6 bases). Trimming removed 5 bases at V and 1 base at J, with 8 bases between. Germline V gene lookup returns CDR1 SNHLY and CDR2 FYNNEI. The CDR3 sequence is 13 residues long. CDR3 in amino acids: CASSKDRNTEAFF. The sequenced part of the CDR3 DNA is TGTGCCAGCAGTAAGGACAGGAACACTGAA. Supplemented by reference TRBV2 and TRBJ1-1, the full variable domain reads EPEVTQTPSHQVTQMGQEVILRCVPISNHLYFYWYRQILGQKVEFLVSFYNNEISEKSEIFDDQFSVERPDGSNFTLKIRSTKLEDSAMYFCASSKDRNTEAFFGQGTRLTVV.

In its sample, this clone was seen many times. The read stops 3 residues short of the end of the CDR3; the missing end is completed from the germline J gene. This sequence joins TRBV20-1 and TRBJ1-1; 7 bases fit TRBD1. CDR1 and CDR2 (germline): DFQATT, SNEGSKA (reference sequence). The CDR3 spans 13 residues. The trim removed 2 bases at V and 2 bases at J, leaving 2 bases unmatched. The CDR3 region is CSARRDRNTEAFF. The DNA read from the CDR3 is TGCAGTGCTAGACGGGACAGAAACACTGAA.

This clone has ten or more counts. From the germline J gene comes the end of the CDR3, since the read stops 3 residues before it. This rearrangement joins TRBV6-2 or TRBV6-3 to TRBJ2-5; 7 positions match TRBD2. The CDR3 is made up of 13 amino acids. Germline V gene lookup returns CDR1 MNHEY and CDR2 SVGEGT. With V trimmed by 8 bases and J by 2 bases, 5 bases remained unmatched. The chain's CDR3 is CASRGVGQETQYF. CDR3 DNA (partial): TGTGCCAGCCGGGGGGTAGGTCAAGAGACC.